A selection of T cell receptor beta chains follows, all from one sample in a study of Ad26.COV2.S vaccination and SARS-CoV-2 variants. The assay was immunoSEQ multiplex PCR, and TCRdb's table has in-frame clones only and misses some. The sample yields 440,000 or so clones, roughly nine tenths seen once. This material consisted of peripheral blood, taken in a trial of Ad26.COV2.S vaccine versus placebo. Receptor source: a person between 18 and 65 years old who received the Ad26.COV2.S COVID-19 vaccine or a placebo. The conserved cysteine and the conserved F or W are not part of the CDR3 here. Each record gives: V gene, J gene, D gene, clone size, CDR3 protein. A D gene is named only where the DNA matches it firmly. Not all rows give a size; the values are once, few, many and, for expanded clones, a class.

TRBV11-2	TRBJ2-4	NA	NA	ASSPPLDKNIQY
TRBV9	TRBJ2-1	NA	few	ASSVEDNEQF
TRBV27	TRBJ2-1	TRBD2	NA	ASKLGTSSYNEQF
TRBV5-1	TRBJ1-4	TRBD1	NA	ASSLFPTGEDEKLF
TRBV5-5	TRBJ2-7	NA	NA	ASSLARASYEQY
TRBV5-5	TRBJ2-7	NA	NA	ASNPVGGIISYEQY
TRBV7-3	TRBJ2-1	TRBD2	NA	ASSLRGSGRALSSYNEQF
TRBV4-3	TRBJ2-5	TRBD1	NA	ASSQGTGRETQY
TRBV7-6	TRBJ1-1	TRBD1	NA	ASSSTGTGNTEAF
TRBV4-1	TRBJ2-7	TRBD2	NA	ASSQGVAGGPLTYEQY
TRBV7-9	TRBJ2-7	NA	NA	ASSFRQDNEQY
TRBV11-2	TRBJ2-2	TRBD1	once	ASSADRVTGELF
TRBV30	TRBJ2-7	NA	NA	AWRPALVGEQY
TRBV11-2	TRBJ2-1	TRBD2	NA	ASSLAPVTSGRRYEQF
TRBV15	TRBJ2-7	NA	NA	ATSRGAARPPYEQY
TRBV5-1	TRBJ1-1	NA	NA	ASSTWGTEAF
TRBV5-1	TRBJ2-4	TRBD2	NA	ASSWGLAGVSKNIQY
TRBV19	TRBJ2-2	NA	few	ATQDSLRNTGELF
TRBV6-2/TRBV6-3	TRBJ2-1	TRBD1	NA	ASSPRDRRYNEQF
TRBV15	TRBJ2-5	NA	NA	ATSFRRSQETQY
TRBV7-2	TRBJ2-1	TRBD2	NA	ASSPQVGAGGYNEQF
TRBV5-4	TRBJ2-1	NA	NA	ASSLDSGYNEQF
TRBV25-1	TRBJ1-4	NA	NA	ASSDSNPNEKLF
TRBV7-3	TRBJ2-2	NA	NA	ASSLIWGVPPNTGELF
TRBV6-5	TRBJ1-1	NA	NA	ASSYSGTNEAF
TRBV3-1/TRBV3-2	TRBJ1-3	TRBD1	once	ASSQGRGQGNTIY
TRBV9	TRBJ2-1	NA	NA	ASGGSSYNEQF
TRBV18	TRBJ2-3	TRBD2	NA	ASSPLAGGTDTQY
TRBV11-2	TRBJ2-7	NA	NA	ASSLAYYQSYEQY
TRBV3-1/TRBV3-2	TRBJ1-2	NA	NA	ASSQDVPGAGDYGYT
TRBV24-1	TRBJ2-1	NA	NA	ATSDSSVGRYEQF
TRBV29-1	TRBJ1-1	TRBD1	NA	SDGRQGRRAF
TRBV7-8	TRBJ1-2	NA	NA	ASSLVSQGYYGYT
TRBV6-1	TRBJ1-1	NA	NA	ASSGLRGQTGPEAF
TRBV9	TRBJ2-3	NA	NA	ASSVAGNWWADTQY
TRBV18	TRBJ1-4	TRBD1	NA	ASTITPKGAQEKLF
TRBV3-1/TRBV3-2	TRBJ2-7	TRBD1	NA	ASSHRTGAYEQY
TRBV6-2/TRBV6-3	TRBJ2-7	TRBD2	NA	ASSYRGGTYEQY
TRBV7-2	TRBJ2-2	TRBD2	NA	ASSLLAGATGELF
TRBV18	TRBJ2-7	NA	NA	ASSPSGAYEQY
TRBV10-3	TRBJ1-5	TRBD1	NA	AIRQGAGQPQH
TRBV20-1	TRBJ2-2	NA	NA	SAPGSGELF
TRBV11-2	TRBJ1-2	NA	NA	ASSPGHGYT
TRBV3-1/TRBV3-2	TRBJ1-1	NA	NA	ASSQGEDAPPAF
TRBV7-2	TRBJ2-1	NA	NA	ASSFQGRYNEQF
TRBV6-1	TRBJ2-7	TRBD1	NA	ASSDMDRGPYEQY
TRBV18	TRBJ2-7	NA	NA	ASSGDNSYEQY
TRBV9	TRBJ1-6	NA	NA	ASSVRSGRSGNNSPLH
TRBV7-8	TRBJ1-6	NA	NA	ASSLPGRYNSPLH
TRBV5-4	TRBJ2-1	NA	once	ASSPGGRNNEQF